What follows are 2 T cell receptor beta chains derived from one specimen sequenced in a study of identifying expanded T cells in peripheral blood. Using immunoSEQ multiplex PCR, the repertoire was profiled, and TCRdb retains in-frame clones only, with some absent. This table holds over 100,000 clones, 70% to 90% found once. Sequences were obtained from blood. These receptors all stem from a person aged 18 to 75 in good health.

The chain carries TRBV7-6 and TRBJ2-5, with D unclear. Germline V lookup: CDR1 SGHVS, CDR2 FNYEAQ. V lost 3 bases and J lost 1, with 12 bases in between. The CDR3 runs to 15 residues. CDR3 nucleotide sequence: TGTGCCAGCAGCTTGCGGAGCAGGTCCCAAGAGACCCAGTACTTC. Protein sequence: CASSLRSRSQETQYF.

This chain joins TRBV28 and TRBJ1-5; D might be TRBD1 (5 bases). The CDR3 extends over 16 amino acids. Trimming stripped 7 bases from V and 2 bases from J, with 18 bases between. The germline gives CDR1 MDHEN, CDR2 SYDVKM. The DNA of the CDR3 is TGTGCCAGCACTTGGGGCCCAGGTCCGCGCAATCAGCCCCAGCATTTT. Its translation: CASTWGPGPRNQPQHF.